This T cell receptor (beta chain) was sequenced in a study of early T cells in non-severe SARS-CoV-2 infection. Study at large: Sequencing of unsorted whole blood was done on bulk RNA, leaving chains unpaired.

General study points: VDJdb-based annotation leaned toward anti-spike CD8 responses and missed private and CD4 specificities.

Individual cDNA molecules were tagged with unique molecular identifiers, the study reported. TCRdb called the 5' RACE reads again in MiXCR, with one record for every CDR3 protein. The sample contains 40,000 to 60,000 distinct CDR3 sequences, more than 6.5% of which appear only once. This clonotype was recorded at least ten times. Its antigen remains unidentified. The junction departs from germline at one end; a sequencing error may be responsible. This CDR3 is built from 15 residues. The germline CDR1 and CDR2 sequences are SGHAT and FQNNGV. This TCR came from an adult who was a healthcare worker with PCR-confirmed SARS-CoV-2 infection or an uninfected control (not recorded which). Sequenced input: whole blood. The rearrangement joins TRBV11-2 to TRBJ1-3, with a weak D call TRBD1 (6 bases). CDR3 nucleotide sequence: TGTGCCAGCAGCTTAATCGGGGGCTCTGAAAACACCATATATTTT. This codes for CASSLIGGSENTIYF.